A selection of T cell receptor beta chains follows, all from one sample in a study of CD8+ T cells in alopecia areata. Sequencing was performed with immunoSEQ multiplex PCR; in TCRdb, only in-frame clones are kept and a portion is missing. The sample yields under 200,000 clones, 50% to 65% seen once. Sample: CD4+ T cells sorted from blood, taken at week 24, from a patient treated with tofacitinib. These TCRs come from a human donor with alopecia areata. Each CDR3 is given without its conserved first and last residue.

CDR3aa	v_gene	j_gene
ASSEVGTESPLH	TRBV2	TRBJ1-6
ASSAPASGFNEQF	TRBV9	TRBJ2-1
ASSLLDRSSYEQY	TRBV23-1	TRBJ2-7
ASSQGLAGTETQY	TRBV14	TRBJ2-5
ASSQEGRRSEAF	TRBV27	TRBJ1-1
ASSLRRSGNTEAF	TRBV13	TRBJ1-1
ASSLRGTHYGYT	TRBV5-6	TRBJ1-2
ASYSGTEAF	TRBV25-1	TRBJ1-1
ASSQVSIPGLAVRRADTQY	TRBV4-1	TRBJ2-3
AVGLAGNTDTQY	TRBV11-2	TRBJ2-3
ASSPGGGMRMTDTQY	TRBV13	TRBJ2-3
ATSRDGEKLF	TRBV15	TRBJ1-4
SVSPGTIGYT	TRBV29-1	TRBJ1-2
ASSAGTSYGYT	TRBV2	TRBJ1-2
ASSEAPGLSNEQF	TRBV9	TRBJ2-1
ATSRAKGGGYT	TRBV15	TRBJ1-2
SGDGVESGYT	TRBV29-1	TRBJ1-2
ASSLPGLVSETQY	TRBV4-2	TRBJ2-5
ASSQDRLSNQPQH	TRBV4-1	TRBJ1-5
SVGRPTDTQY	TRBV29-1	TRBJ2-3
ASSLGESRVNEQF	TRBV7-8	TRBJ2-1
AWSVQLENTEAF	TRBV30	TRBJ1-1
AWGTGYEAF	TRBV30	TRBJ1-1
ASSFAAGTDTQY	TRBV5-1	TRBJ2-3
AWSELGGTGYGYT	TRBV30	TRBJ1-2
AIGGGRGNTEAF	TRBV6-1	TRBJ1-1
SAQQRQGGETQY	TRBV29-1	TRBJ2-5
SARGDSQTSTDTQY	TRBV29-1	TRBJ2-3
ASLQGRFPPTPRETQY	TRBV23-1	TRBJ2-5